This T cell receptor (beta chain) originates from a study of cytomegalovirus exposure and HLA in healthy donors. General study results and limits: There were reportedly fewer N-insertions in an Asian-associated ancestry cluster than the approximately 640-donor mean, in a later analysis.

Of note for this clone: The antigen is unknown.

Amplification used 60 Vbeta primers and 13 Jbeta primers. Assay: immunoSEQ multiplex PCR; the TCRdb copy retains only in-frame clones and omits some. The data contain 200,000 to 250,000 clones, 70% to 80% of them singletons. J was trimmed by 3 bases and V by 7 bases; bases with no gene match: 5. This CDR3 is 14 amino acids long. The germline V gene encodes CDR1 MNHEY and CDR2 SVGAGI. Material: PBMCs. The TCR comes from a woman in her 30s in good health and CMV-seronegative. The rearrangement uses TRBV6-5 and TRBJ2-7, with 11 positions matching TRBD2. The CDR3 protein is CASTPTSGGYEQYF. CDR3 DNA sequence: TGTGCCAGCACTCCTACTAGCGGGGGCTACGAGCAGTACTTC.